This entry describes one T cell receptor (beta chain). The target antigen is unknown. The source of the sample is a study of OX40 agonist ivuxolimab in advanced cancers. Study results and caveats: Certain nonresponders likewise exhibited a low normalized T-cell clonal expansion. With doses of 0.1 to 3.0 mg/kg, CD4+ and CD8+ blood T cells had undergone clonal expansion by week 6.

V was clipped by 4 bases and J by 3 bases, with 9 bases between them. Germline lookup yields CDR1 MGHDK and CDR2 SYGVNS. The CDR3 consists of 13 residues. The protocol was immunoSEQ multiplex PCR, while the TCRdb copy is restricted to in-frame clones and leaves out a portion. The table records about 79,000 clones, 92% of them present only once. The receptor's source is an adult with an advanced solid tumor such as melanoma, head and neck, liver or kidney cancer. The chain joins TRBV25-1 to TRBJ1-1; no clear D. Specimen: CD4+ or CD8+ T cells sorted from blood, collected in a trial of the OX40 agonist ivuxolimab. This CDR3 is CASSGYSHTEAFF. CDR3 in DNA: TGTGCCAGCAGTGGGTACAGTCACACTGAAGCTTTCTTT.